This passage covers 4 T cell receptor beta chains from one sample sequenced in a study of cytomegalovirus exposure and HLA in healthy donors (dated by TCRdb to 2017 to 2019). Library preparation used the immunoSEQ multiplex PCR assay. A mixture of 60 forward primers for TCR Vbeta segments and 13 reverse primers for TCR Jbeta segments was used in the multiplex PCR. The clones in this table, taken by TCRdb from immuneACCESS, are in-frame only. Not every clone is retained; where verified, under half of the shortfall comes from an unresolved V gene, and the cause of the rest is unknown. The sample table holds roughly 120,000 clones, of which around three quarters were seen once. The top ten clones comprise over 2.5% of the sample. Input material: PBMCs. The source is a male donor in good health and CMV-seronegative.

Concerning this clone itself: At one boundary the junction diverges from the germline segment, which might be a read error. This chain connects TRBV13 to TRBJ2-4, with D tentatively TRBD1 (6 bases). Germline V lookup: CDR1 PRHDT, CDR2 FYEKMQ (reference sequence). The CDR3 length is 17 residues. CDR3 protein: CASSSRQDSQAKNSQYF. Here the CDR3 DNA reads TGTGCCAGCAGCTCCCGACAGGATTCCCAAGCCAAAAACAGTCAGTACTTC.

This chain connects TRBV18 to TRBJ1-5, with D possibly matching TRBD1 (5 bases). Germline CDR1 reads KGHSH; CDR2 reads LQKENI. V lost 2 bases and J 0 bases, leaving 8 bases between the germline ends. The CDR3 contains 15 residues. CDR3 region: CASSPAQGSNQPQHF. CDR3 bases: TGTGCCAGCTCACCAGCTCAGGGTAGCAATCAGCCCCAGCATTTT. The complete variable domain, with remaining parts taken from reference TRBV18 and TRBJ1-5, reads NAGVMQNPRHLVRRRGQEARLRCSPMKGHSHVYWYRQLPEEGLKFMVYLQKENIIDESGMPKERFSAEFPKEGPSILRIQQVVRGDSAAYFCASSPAQGSNQPQHFGDGTRLSIL.

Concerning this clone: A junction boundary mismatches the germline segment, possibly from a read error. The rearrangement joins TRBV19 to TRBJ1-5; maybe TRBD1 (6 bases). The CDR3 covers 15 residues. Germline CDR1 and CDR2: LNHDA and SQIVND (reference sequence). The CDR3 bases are TGTGCCAGTAACGTTCCAGGGGTTTCCAATCAGCCCCGGCATTTT. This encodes CASNVPGVSNQPRHF.

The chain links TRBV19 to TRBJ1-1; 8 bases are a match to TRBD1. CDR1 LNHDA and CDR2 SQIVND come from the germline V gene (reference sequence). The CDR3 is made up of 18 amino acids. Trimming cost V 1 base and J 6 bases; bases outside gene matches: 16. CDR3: CASSIGLRPRQGYPEAFF. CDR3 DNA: TGTGCCAGTAGTATAGGATTGAGGCCGAGACAGGGGTATCCTGAAGCTTTCTTT. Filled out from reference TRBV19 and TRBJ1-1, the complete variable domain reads DGGITQSPKYLFRKEGQNVTLSCEQNLNHDAMYWYRQDPGQGLRLIYYSQIVNDFQKGDIAEGYSVSREKKESFPLTVTSAQKNPTAFYLCASSIGLRPRQGYPEAFFGQGTRLTVV.